This T cell receptor beta chain was sequenced during a study of shared clonotypes between healthy human individuals. General study points: Naive subsets generally exceeded memory subsets in estimated richness.

On this clone itself: Its cognate antigen is unknown.

Each replicate PCR on the sorted subsets used roughly 190 ng DNA (around 30,000 T cell genomes). Clones were sequenced by immunoSEQ multiplex PCR, and TCRdb holds only the in-frame ones, with some missing. The sample shows about 1,800,000 clones, approximately 94% of them seen only once. Germline-derived CDR1 and CDR2 are SNHLY and FYNNEI. CDR3 length: 16 amino acids. Trimming took 1 base from V and 1 from J; bases not matched to a gene: 5. Naive CD8 cells, CD45RO-negative and positively selected for CCR7, excluded terminally differentiated effector memory CD45RA+ cells. Nashville, Tennessee was home to all donors, each a Caucasian adult.

The J gene is TRBJ1-1, the V gene TRBV2; 8 positions agree with TRBD1. Sequenced: naive CD8+ T cells sorted from blood. This sequence was found in a man younger than 30 in good health. Here the CDR3 DNA reads TGTGCCAGCAGTGAAGTAAGGACAGGGCAGAACACTGAAGCTTTCTTT. This codes for CASSEVRTGQNTEAFF.